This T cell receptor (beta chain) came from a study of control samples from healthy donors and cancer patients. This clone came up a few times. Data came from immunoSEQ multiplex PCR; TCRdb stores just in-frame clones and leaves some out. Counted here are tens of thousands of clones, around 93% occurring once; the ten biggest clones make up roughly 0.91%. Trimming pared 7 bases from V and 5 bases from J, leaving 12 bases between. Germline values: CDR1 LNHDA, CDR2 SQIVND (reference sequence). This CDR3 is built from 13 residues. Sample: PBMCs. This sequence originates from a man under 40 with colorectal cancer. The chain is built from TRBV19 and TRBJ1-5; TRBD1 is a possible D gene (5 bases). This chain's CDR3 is CASTEGRDQPQHF. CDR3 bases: TGTGCCAGTACAGAGGGGCGAGATCAGCCCCAGCATTTT.